What follows is one T cell receptor (beta chain) and its context. What it binds is unknown. The library came from three nested PCR rounds adapted from ARM-PCR protocols. TCRdb called the multiplex PCR reads again in MiXCR, with one record for every CDR3 protein. The table has about 110,000 distinct CDR3 sequences, 75% seen once; the top ten hold approximately 35%. This entry is derived from a study of tumor and adjacent non-tumor tissue in lung cancer. On the study more broadly: The patients, roughly eleven men and a handful of women, were about 30 to 85 with stage I to III disease. Study observations and caveats: Tumor repertoires had a smaller top 100 clone share than normal lung.

The template was RNA from unsorted bulk tissue. Between August and November 2014, newly diagnosed, chemotherapy-naive lung cancer patients underwent thoracic surgery in China. CDR1 and CDR2 from the germline V gene are LGHNA and YSLEER. V was pared by 0 bases and J by 5 bases, with 11 bases between. The CDR3 extends over 15 amino acids. The sample taken for sequencing was lung tumor tissue. The clonotype originates from a woman aged 60-75 years with non-small cell lung cancer. V gene TRBV4-3 combines with J gene TRBJ1-3; D gene unclear. CDR3 in DNA: TGCGCCAGCAGCCAAGATACACAGTGTCGAAACACCATATATTTT. Protein sequence: CASSQDTQCRNTIYF.